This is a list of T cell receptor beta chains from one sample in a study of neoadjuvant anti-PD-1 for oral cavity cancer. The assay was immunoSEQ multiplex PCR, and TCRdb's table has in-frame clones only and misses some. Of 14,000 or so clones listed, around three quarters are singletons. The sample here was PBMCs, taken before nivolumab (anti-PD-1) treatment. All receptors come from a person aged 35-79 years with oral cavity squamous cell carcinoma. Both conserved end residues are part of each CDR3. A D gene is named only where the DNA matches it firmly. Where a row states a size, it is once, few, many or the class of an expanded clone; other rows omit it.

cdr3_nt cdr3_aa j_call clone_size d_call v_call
TGCAGCGTTGCACGCATCGGGAATGAGCAGTTCTTC CSVARIGNEQFF TRBJ2-1 . . TRBV29-1
TGTGCCAGTAGTATCGGAGCATACACAGATACGCAGTATTTT CASSIGAYTDTQYF TRBJ2-3 . . TRBV19
TGTGCCAGCAGCTTAACGAGGGGGACCCAGTACTTC CASSLTRGTQYF TRBJ2-5 . . TRBV7-2
TGTGCCAGCAGCAACCCCGGACAGGGGAACACTGAAGCTTTCTTT CASSNPGQGNTEAFF TRBJ1-1 . TRBD1 TRBV27
TGTGCCAGCAGCTTGGATCGCCAAGAGACCCAGTACTTC CASSLDRQETQYF TRBJ2-5 . . TRBV7-8
TGTGCCAGCAGCGTCGGTGGCCCCAATCAGCCCCAGCATTTT CASSVGGPNQPQHF TRBJ1-5 few . TRBV9
TGTGCCAGCAGTTCCACCGGGACAGCCGGGTACGAGCAGTACTTC CASSSTGTAGYEQYF TRBJ2-7 . TRBD1 TRBV27
TGTGCCAGCAGTTACGCCGGGGGGGGGAACACTGAAGCTTTCTTT CASSYAGGGNTEAFF TRBJ1-1 . . TRBV6-5
TGTGCCAGCAGTTCAAGAGCGGGAGGGCAGGAAGAGCAGTACTTC CASSSRAGGQEEQYF TRBJ2-7 . TRBD2 TRBV6-6
TGTGCCAGCAGCCAGGGGGCTAGCGGCTACAATGAGCAGTTCTTC CASSQGASGYNEQFF TRBJ2-1 . . TRBV7-2
TGTGCCAGCAGCCTACTAGCTAACTATGGCTACACCTTC CASSLLANYGYTF TRBJ1-2 few . TRBV11-2
TGTGCCAGCAGCCGTCCGGGAAGGACAGGCGGGGAGACCCAGTACTTC CASSRPGRTGGETQYF TRBJ2-5 . TRBD1 TRBV5-6
TGTGCCAGCAGCTTCGGACCTTATAGCAATCAGCCCCAGCATTTT CASSFGPYSNQPQHF TRBJ1-5 . . TRBV7-3
TGTGCCAGCAGTCCCCATCGAGATAATGAAAAACTGTTTTTT CASSPHRDNEKLFF TRBJ1-4 . . TRBV6-6
TGTGCCAGCAGCTTAGGAAGCGGGAGGGCCAAAAACATTCAGTACTTC CASSLGSGRAKNIQYF TRBJ2-4 few TRBD2 TRBV7-2
TGCGCCAGCAGTGAGAGGGACAGAGCCCTCACTGAAGCTTTCTTT CASSERDRALTEAFF TRBJ1-1 once TRBD1 TRBV10-2
TGTGCCAGCACATCCGGGACTCCTCCCCAGTACTTC CASTSGTPPQYF TRBJ2-5 . . TRBV6-5
TGTGCCAGCAGCTTAGATTGGAGCTCCTACGAGCAGTACTTC CASSLDWSSYEQYF TRBJ2-7 . . TRBV7-6
TGTGCCAGCAGTCGGGACACTTACTACGAGCAGTACTTC CASSRDTYYEQYF TRBJ2-7 . . TRBV27
TGCAGCGTTGATGTGGGGACTAGCGGGGGGGCGGATGAGCAGTTCTTC CSVDVGTSGGADEQFF TRBJ2-1 . TRBD2 TRBV29-1
TGTGCCAGCAGCTTCGGGACAGGCCACACTGAAGCTTTCTTT CASSFGTGHTEAFF TRBJ1-1 . TRBD1 TRBV7-9
TGCGCCAGCAGTGACCATGGAACCTCCTACGAGCAGTACTTC CASSDHGTSYEQYF TRBJ2-7 . . TRBV10-1
TGTGCCAGCAGCCCCCGAGGGCAAACCGGGGAGCTGTTTTTT CASSPRGQTGELFF TRBJ2-2 . . TRBV9
TGTGCCAGCAGTAAACAGGGGAATGAAAAACTGTTTTTT CASSKQGNEKLFF TRBJ1-4 few TRBD1 TRBV27
TGTGCCACCATGGGAGGCGCGAACACCGGGGAGCTGTTTTTT CATMGGANTGELFF TRBJ2-2 . . TRBV6-5
TGTGCCAGCAGCCTCACGGCAGGGATACAAGAGTCCCAGTACTTC CASSLTAGIQESQYF TRBJ2-5 once . TRBV7-2
TGTGCCAGCAGCCTTACCGCTAATGAAAAACTGTTTTTT CASSLTANEKLFF TRBJ1-4 . . TRBV5-6
TGTGCCAGTAGTACCCCAAGGACGGCGGGAGTGACAGATACGCAGTATTTT CASSTPRTAGVTDTQYF TRBJ2-3 . TRBD2 TRBV19
TGCGCCAGCAGGGGGGACGAGAGAGAAGCTTTCTTT CASRGDEREAFF TRBJ1-1 few . TRBV5-1
TGTGCCAGCAGTGAGGGACAGCTTTTTAACAATGAGCAGTTCTTC CASSEGQLFNNEQFF TRBJ2-1 . TRBD1 TRBV9
TGTGCCAGCAGCGTAGCCCCGGGAGGGGTCGGGGCTTTCTTT CASSVAPGGVGAFF TRBJ1-1 . . TRBV9
TGCGCCAGCAGCCATGCCAGGGGGATAGAGTCAGGCGGAGAAGCTTTCTTT CASSHARGIESGGEAFF TRBJ1-1 . TRBD1 TRBV4-1
TGTGCCAGCAGCAGGGGACAGGCTGAAGCTTTCTTT CASSRGQAEAFF TRBJ1-1 . TRBD1 TRBV7-9